A single sample gave rise to the 12 T cell receptor beta chains below, sequenced in a study of naive and memory T cell subsets. Overall study results and limits: Possibly reflecting memory cells re-expressing CD45RA, a few larger clonotypes occurred in naive repertoires, especially CD8.

Two oligonucleotides, mixed equimolar, formed the beta constant-region primer covering TRBC1 and TRBC2. Nested alpha and beta constant-region primers with the SP2 primer drove four PCR rounds on ligated cDNA. TCRdb re-derived calls from the UMI-ligation and nested PCR reads in MiXCR, one entry per CDR3 protein. The sample lists around 100,000 distinct CDR3 sequences; about 14% were seen once. Antigens of these TCRs are unknown. Sequencing input: naive CD8+ T cells from blood. Receptors were obtained from a human donor in good health.

The table lists this clonotype with a few counts. The J gene is TRBJ2-2, the V gene TRBV4-3; 9 bases align to TRBD2. The CDR3 runs to 17 residues. CDR1 is LGHNA, CDR2 YSLEER, per germline. V dropped 4 bases and J dropped 6; count of bases not matched to a gene: 12. CDR3 amino acids: CASSLQVAGGVPGELFF. The CDR3 DNA reads TGCGCCAGCAGCCTCCAGGTTGCGGGGGGGGTCCCCGGGGAGCTGTTTTTT.

This clonotype was seen a few times. This rearrangement joins TRBV19 to TRBJ1-2; 8 bases map to TRBD1. The CDR3 extends over 15 amino acids. V trimming: 3 bases; J trimming: 0 bases; junction bases outside the gene matches: 3. Germline values: CDR1 LNHDA, CDR2 SQIVND (reference sequence). This chain's CDR3 is CASSIGTGTNYGYTF. Here the CDR3 DNA reads TGTGCCAGTAGTATCGGGACAGGAACTAACTATGGCTACACCTTC.

This clonotype was seen repeatedly, ten times or more. The chain combines TRBV4-3 with TRBJ1-4; weak D call: TRBD1 (5 bases). The V gene lost 4 bases and the J gene lost 5 bases, with 11 bases spanning the gap. The length of the CDR3 is 14 residues. Germline CDR1 LGHNA, CDR2 YSLEER. CDR3 nucleotides: TGCGCCAGCAGCCCGGCAGGGAGGAATGAAAAACTGTTTTTT. Translation gives CASSPAGRNEKLFF.

This clonotype was detected a few times. The V and J genes are TRBV7-2 and TRBJ1-6; the match to TRBD1 covers 7 bases. Germline values: CDR1 SGHTA, CDR2 FQGNSA. The CDR3 has 16 residues. V shed 4 bases, J shed 0 bases, and the junction held 3 bases outside the gene matches. CDR3 amino acids: CASSSPGGSYNSPLHF. CDR3 coding DNA: TGTGCCAGCAGCTCGCCAGGGGGCTCCTATAATTCACCCCTCCACTTT.

This clonotype was picked up many times. The chain's CDR3 is CASTGVGTEAFF. In DNA form, the CDR3 reads TGTGCCAGTACAGGGGTAGGCACTGAAGCTTTCTTT. The chain is built from TRBV2 and TRBJ1-1; 7 bases are shared with TRBD1. The CDR3 sequence is 12 residues long. From germline, CDR1 is SNHLY and CDR2 FYNNEI. The junction had 5 bases not matched to a gene; V was cut back by 9 bases and J by 4 bases.

Many counts were recorded for this clonotype. This chain links TRBV27 with TRBJ2-7; D not certain. The germline V gene encodes CDR1 MNHEY and CDR2 SMNVEV (reference sequence). V lost 2 bases, J lost 3 bases, and 8 bases lay in between. This CDR3 has 13 residues. In DNA form, the CDR3 reads TGTGCCAGCAGTTTAGCGCCCGGCTACGAGCAGTACTTC. It translates to CASSLAPGYEQYF.

The V and J genes are TRBV15 and TRBJ2-7; maybe TRBD1 (5 bases). V was clipped by 3 bases and J by 3 bases, with 12 bases between them. Germline V gene sequence: CDR1 LNHNV, CDR2 YYDKDF (reference sequence). The CDR3 runs 14 residues. The CDR3 DNA reads TGTGCCACCAGCAGCCACAGGAGCCTCTACGAGCAGTACTTC. This sequence encodes CATSSHRSLYEQYF.

This clonotype turned up a few times. The chain carries TRBV7-8 and TRBJ2-7; D is possibly TRBD2 (5 bases). The V end was cut by 1 base, the J end by 0 bases, with 10 bases between. The CDR3 covers 15 residues. CDR1 is SGHVS and CDR2 is FQNEAQ in the germline V gene. This CDR3 is CASSLDLAYSYEQYF. The CDR3 region has the DNA TGTGCCAGCAGCTTAGACCTAGCTTACTCCTACGAGCAGTACTTC. The full variable domain, completed using reference TRBV7-8 and TRBJ2-7, is GAGVSQSPRYKVAKRGQDVALRCDPISGHVSLFWYQQALGQGPEFLTYFQNEAQLDKSGLPSDRFFAERPEGSVSTLKIQRTQQEDSAVYLCASSLDLAYSYEQYFGPGTRLTVT.

This rearrangement joins TRBV24-1 to TRBJ2-1; a possible D gene is TRBD2 (6 bases). Germline assignment: CDR1 KGHDR and CDR2 SFDVKD. CDR3 size: 16 residues. V was trimmed by 1 base and J by 0 bases, leaving 9 bases between them. The CDR3: CATSDFIGGSYNEQFF. The CDR3, as DNA: TGTGCCACCAGTGATTTTATCGGGGGCTCCTACAATGAGCAGTTCTTC.

This chain connects TRBV19 to TRBJ2-7; 7 positions match TRBD2. V shed 4 bases, J shed 3 bases, and the junction held 9 bases outside the gene matches. CDR1 and CDR2 (germline): LNHDA, SQIVND (reference sequence). The CDR3 runs to 15 residues. CDR3 protein: CASSTLASGLYEQYF. CDR3 bases: TGTGCCAGTAGTACTTTGGCTAGCGGACTCTACGAGCAGTACTTC.

This clonotype was counted a few times. This chain connects TRBV28 to TRBJ2-3, with unresolved D. CDR3 length: 13 residues. Trimming took 7 bases from V and 6 from J, leaving 14 bases between them. The germline CDR1 and CDR2 sequences are MDHEN and SYDVKM. The CDR3 is CASMPVRPDTQYF. CDR3 DNA sequence: TGTGCCAGCATGCCAGTGAGGCCGGATACGCAGTATTTT. The full variable domain, its missing parts supplied by reference TRBV28 and TRBJ2-3, is DVKVTQSSRYLVKRTGEKVFLECVQDMDHENMFWYRQDPGLGLRLIYFSYDVKMKEKGDIPEGYSVSREKKERFSLILESASTNQTSMYLCASMPVRPDTQYFGPGTRLTVL.

There are a few counts of this clonotype. The chain combines TRBV27 with TRBJ1-6, with 7 bases identical to TRBD1. CDR1 is MNHEY, CDR2 SMNVEV, per germline (reference sequence). V was pared by 7 bases and J by 8 bases, with 8 bases of the junction left unmatched. There are 14 residues in the CDR3. CDR3 sequence reads: CASTLTGEDSPLHF. In DNA, the CDR3 is TGTGCCAGCACACTTACAGGGGAAGATTCACCCCTCCACTTT.